One sample yielded the 4 T cell receptor beta chains listed below, sequenced in a study of Ad26.COV2.S vaccination and SARS-CoV-2 variants. The data were produced by immunoSEQ multiplex PCR, yet TCRdb's version contains in-frame clones alone and is incomplete. Of some 350,000 clones in the sample, 90% to 95% were seen once. The sample in question was peripheral blood, obtained after recovery from COVID-19. These receptors were collected from a human donor who had recovered from COVID-19.

The chain links TRBV9 to TRBJ1-5, with D maybe TRBD1 (5 bases). In germline, CDR1 is SGDLS, CDR2 YYNGEE. The V end lost 4 bases, the J end lost 7 bases, and 15 bases lay between the germline ends. The CDR3 spans 14 residues. CDR3: CASSTNEGWQPQHF. The DNA for the CDR3 is TGTGCCAGCAGCACAAACGAGGGGTGGCAGCCCCAGCATTTT.

This clone is a singleton in its sample. This chain joins TRBV10-2 and TRBJ1-2, with D uncertain. Germline CDR1 and CDR2: WSHSY and SAAADI. Deletions cut 0 bases from V and 10 bases from J, with 6 bases between. This CDR3 is 11 amino acids long. The CDR3 sequence is CASSESRYYTF. The CDR3 DNA follows: TGCGCCAGCAGTGAGTCGAGGTACTACACCTTC.

The V call is TRBV6-1, the J call TRBJ2-4; 8 bases fit TRBD1. Looked up from germline, CDR1 is MNHNS and CDR2 is SASEGT. V shed 2 bases and J 6 bases; nucleotides not matched to a gene: 9. The CDR3 sequence is 16 residues long. The CDR3 is CASSELTGTGLNIQYF. DNA for the CDR3: TGTGCCAGCAGTGAACTTACCGGGACAGGTTTAAACATTCAGTACTTC.

V gene TRBV5-1 combines with J gene TRBJ2-2, with D unresolved. The CDR3 loop spans 13 amino acids. Trimming took off 0 bases at V and 6 bases at J, with 6 bases between the two ends. Germline-derived CDR1 and CDR2 are SGHRS and YFSETQ. The DNA of the CDR3 is TGCGCCAGCAGCTTGGGGCAGGCCGGGGAGCTGTTTTTT. Encoded protein: CASSLGQAGELFF.